This T cell receptor (beta chain) derives from a study of PD-1 blockade in classical Hodgkin lymphoma. For this clone: The antigen remains unidentified.

The method was immunoSEQ multiplex PCR; TCRdb's version includes in-frame clones alone and lacks a portion of them. The sample lists just under 10,000 clones, around four fifths occurring once. Time point specified: cycle 4 day 1 (C4D1), after more than five weeks of nivolumab. Every patient experienced relapse after autologous stem cell transplantation, and brentuximab vedotin exposure varied. Relapsed/refractory classical Hodgkin lymphoma patients had complete, partial or progressive responses. Trimming removed 4 bases from V and 2 bases from J; junction bases left unmatched: 7. There are 16 residues in the CDR3. CDR1 MNHNY and CDR2 SVGAGI come from the germline V gene (reference sequence). Study-wide results and limits: Among the patients, those starting nivolumab under 1 year after ASCT were excluded.

The receptor was derived from a human donor with classical Hodgkin lymphoma. The chain carries TRBV6-6 and TRBJ2-1; 8 nucleotides line up with TRBD2. The starting material was peripheral blood mononuclear cells (PBMCs), obtained before the fourth cycle of nivolumab. The CDR3, as DNA: TGTGCCAGCAGTTGGTCAAGCGGGGGCCCCTACAATGAGCAGTTCTTC. Its translation: CASSWSSGGPYNEQFF.